These 6 T cell receptor beta chains originate from one sample sequenced in a study of shared clonotypes between healthy human individuals (TCRdb year 2020). The library was produced with the immunoSEQ multiplex PCR assay. TCRdb holds this immuneACCESS table with in-frame rearrangements only. Some clones are missing; in checked studies, unresolved V genes explain under half, and the rest has no known cause. In all, the sample holds 2 million to 2.5 million clones, and approximately 93% of those were seen once. The top ten clonotypes cover approximately 0.4% of the sample. Sequencing was carried out using naive CD4+ T cells from PBMCs. The cell subset or site tag for this specimen amounts to: CD45RA+ positively selected. These receptors came from a man younger than 35 in good health. Some clones in this sample may be carry-over from other donors' samples.

This clone was seen just once. The chain joins TRBV10-2 to TRBJ2-3, with 9 bases that match TRBD2. Germline loops: CDR1 WSHSY, CDR2 SAAADI. V gave up 2 bases and J gave up 0 bases; unmatched junction bases: 6. There are 17 residues in the CDR3. The CDR3: CASSEPSAGGSTDTQYF. Written as DNA, the CDR3 is TGCGCCAGCAGTGAGCCTTCAGCGGGAGGCAGCACAGATACGCAGTATTTT.

About this clone: The junction departs from germline at one end; a sequencing error may be responsible. The CDR3 nucleotides read TGTGCCACGACCCGACAGGGTTACGCGCAGTACTTC. Amino acid sequence: CATTRQGYAQYF. The chain couples TRBV7-9 to TRBJ2-7; 7 bases agree with TRBD1. Germline CDR1 reads SEHNR; CDR2 reads FQNEAQ (reference sequence). The CDR3 runs to 12 residues. The full variable domain, with the rest looked up from reference TRBV7-9 and TRBJ2-7, is DTGVSQNPRHKITKRGQNVTFRCDPISEHNRLYWYRQTLGQGPEFLTYFQNEAQLEKSRLLSDRFSAERPKGSFSTLEIQRTEQGDSAMYLCATTRQGYAQYFGPGTRLTVT.

The V call is TRBV5-6, the J call TRBJ2-2; 9 bases are shared with TRBD1. Trimming cost V 7 bases and J 4 bases; bases outside gene matches: 11. The CDR3 is made up of 16 amino acids. CDR1 SGHDT and CDR2 YYEEEE come from the germline V gene. In DNA form, the CDR3 reads TGTGCCAGCCGCAAAAGGACAGGGGTGGGCACCGGGGAGCTGTTTTTT. Its protein product is CASRKRTGVGTGELFF.

The V call is TRBV2, the J call TRBJ2-5; no firm D call. Germline V CDR1 and CDR2: SNHLY, FYNNEI. V was trimmed by 3 bases and J by 1 base, leaving 12 bases between them. The CDR3 sequence is 15 residues long. Written as DNA, the CDR3 is TGTGCCAGCAGTGAGGCCCCTGGGTTCCAAGAGACCCAGTACTTC. Protein product: CASSEAPGFQETQYF.

This chain links TRBV19 with TRBJ2-7, with D tentatively TRBD2 (5 bases). This CDR3 comprises 15 residues. Trimming stripped 5 bases from V and 6 bases from J, with 20 bases between. Germline lookup yields CDR1 LNHDA and CDR2 SQIVND (reference sequence). The CDR3 sequence is CASSVAAGSAGEQYF. The CDR3 DNA sequence: TGTGCCAGTAGTGTTGCGGCTGGCTCCGCGGGCGAGCAGTACTTC.

The rearrangement joins TRBV7-2 to TRBJ2-1, with D perhaps matching TRBD1 or TRBD2 (5 bases each). Germline loops: CDR1 SGHTA, CDR2 FQGNSA. With 5 bases removed from V and 3 bases from J, the gap between germline ends came to 14 bases. This CDR3 is built from 15 residues. The CDR3 spells CASSQGPVGYNEQFF. The CDR3 bases are TGTGCCAGCAGCCAGGGACCTGTGGGCTACAATGAGCAGTTCTTC.